The clone carrying this TCR beta chain has a count of ten or more. The antigen remains undetermined. The sample belongs to a study of metastatic and nonmetastatic thyroid tumors. Study results and caveats: As reported, TCR beta diversity in blood and tumor was significantly higher in malignant thyroid tumors than in benign nodules.

The CDR3 covers 16 residues. The V end was cut by 4 bases, the J end by 6 bases, with 16 bases between. CDR1 is MNHEY and CDR2 is SVGEGT in the germline V gene. Every patient was untreated before thyroid surgery. TCRdb re-clonotyped the PCR reads via MiXCR. The sample yields 15,000 to 20,000 clones, 20% to 30% seen once. J is TRBJ1-6 and V is TRBV6-2 or TRBV6-3, with D perhaps matching TRBD1 (5 bases). The source is a female donor with papillary thyroid cancer or a benign thyroid nodule (not recorded which). Some clones in this sample may be carry-over from other donors' samples. Sequencing was performed on adjacent normal tissue. CDR3 coding DNA: TGTGCCAGCAGTTCGGCAGGGAGTTCTAGTAATTCACCCCTCCACTTT. It encodes CASSSAGSSSNSPLHF.